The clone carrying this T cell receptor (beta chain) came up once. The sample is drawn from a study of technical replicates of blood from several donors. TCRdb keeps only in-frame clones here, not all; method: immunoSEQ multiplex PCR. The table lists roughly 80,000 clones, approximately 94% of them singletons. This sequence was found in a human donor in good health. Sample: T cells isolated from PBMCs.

In DNA, the CDR3 is TGCAGCGTGCCAGGCTCTGGAAACACCATATATTTT. Translating gives CSVPGSGNTIYF. The chain combines TRBV29-1 with TRBJ1-3; D is unclear. This CDR3 spans 12 amino acids. V was trimmed by 6 bases and J by 0 bases, leaving 6 bases between them. The germline gives CDR1 SQVTM, CDR2 ANQGSEA.